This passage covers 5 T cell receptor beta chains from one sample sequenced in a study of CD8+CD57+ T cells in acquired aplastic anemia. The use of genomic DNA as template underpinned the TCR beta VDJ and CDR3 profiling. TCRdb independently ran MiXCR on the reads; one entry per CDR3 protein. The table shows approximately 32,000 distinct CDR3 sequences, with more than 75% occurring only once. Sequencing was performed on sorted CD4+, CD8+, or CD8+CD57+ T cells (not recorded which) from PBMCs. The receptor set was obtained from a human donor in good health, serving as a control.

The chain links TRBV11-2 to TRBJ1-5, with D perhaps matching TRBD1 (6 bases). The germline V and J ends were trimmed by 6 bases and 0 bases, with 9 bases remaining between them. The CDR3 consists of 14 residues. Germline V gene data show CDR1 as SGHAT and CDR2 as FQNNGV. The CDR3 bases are TGTGCCAGCAGGGGAGGGGGTAGCAATCAGCCCCAGCATTTT. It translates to CASRGGGSNQPQHF.

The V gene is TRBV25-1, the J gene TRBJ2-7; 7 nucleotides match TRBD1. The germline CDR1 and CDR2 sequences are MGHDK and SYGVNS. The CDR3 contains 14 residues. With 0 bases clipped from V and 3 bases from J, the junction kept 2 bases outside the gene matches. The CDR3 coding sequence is TGTGCCAGCAGTGAATATAACAGGGGCTACGAGCAGTACTTC. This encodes CASSEYNRGYEQYF.

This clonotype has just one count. The CDR3 region has the DNA TGTGCCAGCAGCTTCGTATCGGTCGTGTCACCCCTCCACTTT. Residues: CASSFVSVVSPLHF. The chain links TRBV7-2 to TRBJ1-6; D remains unclear. The CDR3 covers 14 residues. Per germline, CDR1 SGHTA and CDR2 FQGNSA. The V and J ends lost 3 bases and 10 bases respectively, with 13 bases between them.

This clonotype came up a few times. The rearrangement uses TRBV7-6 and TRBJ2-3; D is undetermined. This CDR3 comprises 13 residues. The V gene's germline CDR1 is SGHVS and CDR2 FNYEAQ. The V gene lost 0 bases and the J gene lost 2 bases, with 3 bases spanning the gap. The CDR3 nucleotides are TGTGCCAGCAGCTTAGCCCCCACAGATACGCAGTATTTT. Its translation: CASSLAPTDTQYF.

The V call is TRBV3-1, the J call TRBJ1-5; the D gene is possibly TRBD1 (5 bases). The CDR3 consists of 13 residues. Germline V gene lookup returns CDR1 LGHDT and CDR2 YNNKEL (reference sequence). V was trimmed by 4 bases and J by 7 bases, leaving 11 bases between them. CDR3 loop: CASSPSRDQPQHF. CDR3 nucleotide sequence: TGTGCCAGCAGCCCCTCGAGGGACCAGCCCCAGCATTTT.